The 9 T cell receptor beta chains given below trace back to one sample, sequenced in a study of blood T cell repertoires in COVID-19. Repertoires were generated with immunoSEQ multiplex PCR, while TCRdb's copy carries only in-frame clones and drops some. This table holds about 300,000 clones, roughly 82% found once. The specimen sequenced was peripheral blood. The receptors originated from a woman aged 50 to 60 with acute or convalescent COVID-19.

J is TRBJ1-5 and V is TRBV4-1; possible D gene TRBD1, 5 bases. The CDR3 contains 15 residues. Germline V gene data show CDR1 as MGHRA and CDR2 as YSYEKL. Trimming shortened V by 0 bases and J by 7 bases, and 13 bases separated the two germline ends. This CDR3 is CASSQDRGLGQPQHF. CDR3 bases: TGCGCCAGCAGCCAAGATAGGGGACTCGGACAGCCCCAGCATTTT.

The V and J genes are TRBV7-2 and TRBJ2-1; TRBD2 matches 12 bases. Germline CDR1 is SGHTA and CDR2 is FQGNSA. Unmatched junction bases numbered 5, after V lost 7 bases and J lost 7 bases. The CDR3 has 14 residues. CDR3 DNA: TGTGCCAGCACGACTAGCGGGAGTACGAATGAGCAGTTCTTC. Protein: CASTTSGSTNEQFF.

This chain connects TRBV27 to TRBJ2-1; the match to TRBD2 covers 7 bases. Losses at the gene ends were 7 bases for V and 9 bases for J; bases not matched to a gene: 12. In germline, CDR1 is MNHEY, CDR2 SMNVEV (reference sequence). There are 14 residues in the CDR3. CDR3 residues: CASNFYGRNSEQFF. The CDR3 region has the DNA TGTGCCAGCAATTTCTACGGGAGGAATAGTGAGCAGTTCTTC.

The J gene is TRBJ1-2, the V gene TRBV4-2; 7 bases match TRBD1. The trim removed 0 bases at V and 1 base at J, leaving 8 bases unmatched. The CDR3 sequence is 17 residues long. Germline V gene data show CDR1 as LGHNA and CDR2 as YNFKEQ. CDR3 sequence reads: CASSQDEATGINYGYTF. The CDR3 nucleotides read TGTGCCAGCAGCCAAGATGAGGCGACAGGGATTAACTATGGCTACACCTTC.

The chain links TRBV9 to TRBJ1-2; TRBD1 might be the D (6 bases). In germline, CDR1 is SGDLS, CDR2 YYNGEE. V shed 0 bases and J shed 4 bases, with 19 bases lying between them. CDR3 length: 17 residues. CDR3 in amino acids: CASSVDRGGAYTYGYTF. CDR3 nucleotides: TGTGCCAGCAGCGTAGATCGCGGGGGCGCATACACCTATGGCTACACCTTC.

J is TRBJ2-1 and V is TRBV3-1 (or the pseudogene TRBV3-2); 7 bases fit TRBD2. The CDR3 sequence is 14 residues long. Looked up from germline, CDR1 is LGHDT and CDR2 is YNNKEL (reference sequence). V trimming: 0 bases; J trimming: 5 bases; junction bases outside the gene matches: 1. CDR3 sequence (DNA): TGTGCCAGCAGCCAAGAAAGCGGGGACAATGAGCAGTTCTTC. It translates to CASSQESGDNEQFF.

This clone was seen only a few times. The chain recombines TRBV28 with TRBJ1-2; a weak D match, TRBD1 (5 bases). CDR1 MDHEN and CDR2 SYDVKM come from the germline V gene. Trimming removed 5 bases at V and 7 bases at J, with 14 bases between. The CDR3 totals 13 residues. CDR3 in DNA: TGTGCCAGCAGTCGGGCAGGGCGGACTGGCTACACCTTC. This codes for CASSRAGRTGYTF.

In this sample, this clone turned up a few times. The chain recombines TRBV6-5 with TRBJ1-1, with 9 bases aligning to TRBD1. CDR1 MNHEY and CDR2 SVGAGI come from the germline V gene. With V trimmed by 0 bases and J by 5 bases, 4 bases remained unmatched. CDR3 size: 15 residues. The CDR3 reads CASSYSTDRGTEAFF. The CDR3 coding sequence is TGTGCCAGCAGTTACTCGACGGACAGGGGAACTGAAGCTTTCTTT.

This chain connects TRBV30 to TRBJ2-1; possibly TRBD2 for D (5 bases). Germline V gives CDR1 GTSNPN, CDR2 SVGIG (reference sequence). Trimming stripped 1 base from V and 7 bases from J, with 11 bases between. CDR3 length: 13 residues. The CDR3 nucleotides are TGTGCCTGGAGTGCACTAGGAGGAAATGAGCAGTTCTTC. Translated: CAWSALGGNEQFF.